Shown below are 22 T cell receptor beta chains from a single sample sequenced in a study of response to subunit inactivated influenza vaccine. TCRdb re-called the RT-PCR reads through MiXCR, storing one row per CDR3 protein. The repertoire has around 600,000 distinct CDR3 sequences, over 9% of them found once; the top ten carry approximately 11%. This sample was shared with a second study, whose subject was T cells expressing NK-cell markers. As that report states: Synthesis of TCR beta cDNA relied on 5'RACE template switching carrying UMIs.

The sequenced sample was PBMCs from blood, obtained on the day of vaccination. These receptors were obtained from a man aged 50 or older who received an inactivated influenza vaccine.

V gene TRBV5-4 combines with J gene TRBJ2-3, with D possibly matching TRBD2 (5 bases). This CDR3 has 19 amino acids. V dropped 0 bases and J dropped 1 base, with 21 bases sitting between them. Looked up from germline, CDR1 is SGHNT and CDR2 is YYREEE (reference sequence). Here the CDR3 DNA reads TGTGCCAGCAGCTTGGGGGCTAGCAAAGGGATTCCCGGCACAGATACGCAGTATTTT. Protein: CASSLGASKGIPGTDTQYF.

This clonotype was counted between two and nine times. The chain has TRBV7-8 and TRBJ2-3; the D is unclear. The CDR3 is 16 residues long. CDR1 and CDR2 from the germline V gene are SGHVS and FQNEAQ. V was clipped by 2 bases and J by 0 bases, with 12 bases between them. DNA for the CDR3: TGTGCCAGCAGCTTATTCGTACAGAGTAGCACAGATACGCAGTATTTT. This codes for CASSLFVQSSTDTQYF.

This clonotype has a handful of counts. The chain joins TRBV5-1 to TRBJ1-2; 12 nucleotides line up with TRBD1. The junction had 11 bases not matched to a gene; V was cut back by 4 bases and J by 4 bases. This CDR3 has 17 amino acids. Germline CDR1 is SGHRS and CDR2 is YFSETQ. The CDR3 coding sequence is TGCGCCAGCAGCGCGGCGACCGGGACAGGGGGCGGCTATGGCTACACCTTC. Protein product: CASSAATGTGGGYGYTF.

The chain employs TRBV7-8 and TRBJ2-1; no reliable D call. Germline CDR1 SGHVS, CDR2 FQNEAQ. This CDR3 region has 14 residues. Trimming left V 2 bases short and J 8 bases short, with 13 bases between. The chain's CDR3 is CASSLHEVRDEQFF. CDR3 nucleotide sequence: TGTGCCAGCAGCTTACATGAAGTAAGGGATGAGCAGTTCTTC.

V is TRBV6-1 and J is TRBJ2-3; 7 bases line up with TRBD1. J was trimmed by 0 bases and V by 9 bases; bases with no gene match: 15. This CDR3 contains 17 residues. Germline-derived CDR1 and CDR2 are MNHNS and SASEGT. The CDR3 DNA follows: TGTGCCAGTCATAACAGGGGAACTTTCCCCAGCACAGATACGCAGTATTTT. As protein: CASHNRGTFPSTDTQYF.

This clonotype was found many times. This chain connects TRBV12-3 or TRBV12-4 to TRBJ1-5; D ambiguous. V lost 6 bases, J lost 7 bases, and 13 bases lay in between. The CDR3 is 13 amino acids. The DNA of the CDR3 is TGTGCCAGCAGAGAGAACGTGGGCCAGCCCCAGCATTTT. Translation: CASRENVGQPQHF.

This clonotype was observed a few times. The chain joins TRBV7-9 to TRBJ1-5, with D perhaps matching TRBD1 (6 bases). The germline CDR1 and CDR2 sequences are SEHNR and FQNEAQ (reference sequence). V lost 5 bases and J 7 bases, leaving 12 bases between the germline ends. There are 13 residues in the CDR3. CDR3 region: CASSPGTQQPQHF. For the CDR3, the DNA is TGTGCCAGCAGCCCCGGGACACAACAGCCCCAGCATTTT. Combining the CDR3 with reference TRBV7-9 and TRBJ1-5 gives the whole variable domain DTGVSQNPRHKITKRGQNVTFRCDPISEHNRLYWYRQTLGQGPEFLTYFQNEAQLEKSRLLSDRFSAERPKGSFSTLEIQRTEQGDSAMYLCASSPGTQQPQHFGDGTRLSIL.

The chain couples TRBV7-9 to TRBJ1-2; 7 bases align to TRBD1. The CDR3 extends over 13 amino acids. After removal of 7 bases from V and 2 bases from J, the junction contained 4 bases not matched to a gene. CDR1 SEHNR and CDR2 FQNEAQ come from the germline V gene (reference sequence). The CDR3 nucleotides read TGTGCCAGCACCGAGACAGGGAACTATGGCTACACCTTC. Protein sequence: CASTETGNYGYTF.

The chain links TRBV21-1 to TRBJ2-1; TRBD1 is the table's D call and was not checked against the DNA. TRBV21-1 counts as a pseudogene. CDR3 length: 17 amino acids. The DNA for the CDR3 is TGTGCCAGCAGCAAACCCCTGGGTCAGGGCACCTACAATGAGCAGTTCTTC. Translated, it gives CASSKPLGQGTYNEQFF.

The CDR3 spells CASSLRNYRVEQYF. The CDR3 coding sequence is TGTGCCAGCAGCCTACGCAACTACAGGGTAGAGCAGTACTTC. The rearrangement links TRBV14 to TRBJ2-7; tentative D call: TRBD1 (6 bases). Germline assignment: CDR1 SGHDN and CDR2 FVKESK. The CDR3 totals 14 residues. Deletions cut 4 bases from V and 7 bases from J, with 17 bases between.

The gene calls are TRBV12-3 or TRBV12-4 and TRBJ2-3; D is unclear. The germline V and J ends were trimmed by 5 bases and 5 bases, with 8 bases remaining between them. The CDR3 consists of 12 residues. Written as DNA, the CDR3 is TGTGCCAGCAGTCAAAGGGAAGATACGCAGTATTTT. This translates into CASSQREDTQYF.

In its sample, this clonotype was seen a few times. This rearrangement joins TRBV12-3 or TRBV12-4 to TRBJ1-1; 8 bases agree with TRBD1. CDR3 length: 16 amino acids. V shed 5 bases and J 0 bases; nucleotides not matched to a gene: 8. The CDR3 spells CASSRATGAMNTEAFF. DNA for the CDR3: TGTGCCAGCAGTAGGGCGACAGGGGCCATGAACACTGAAGCTTTCTTT.

The chain couples TRBV20-1 to TRBJ2-7; 11 nucleotides match TRBD2. Germline CDR1 is DFQATT and CDR2 is SNEGSKA (reference sequence). V lost 1 base to trimming and J lost 4 bases; unmatched junction nucleotides: 18. The CDR3 has 19 residues. DNA of the CDR3: TGCAGTGCTAGAGTCCTTTTTAGCGGGAGGGCCCAATTATTTTACGAGCAGTACTTC. Translated: CSARVLFSGRAQLFYEQYF.

This clonotype was seen only a few times. The chain joins TRBV7-2 to TRBJ2-1; 10 bases align to TRBD2. The germline V gene encodes CDR1 SGHTA and CDR2 FQGNSA. CDR3 length equals 15 residues. V shed 5 bases, J shed 6 bases, and the junction held 7 bases outside the gene matches. The CDR3 nucleotides read TGTGCCAGCAGCAAATTAGCGGGAGGTCCCAATGAGCAGTTCTTC. Translating it yields CASSKLAGGPNEQFF.

V usage is TRBV4-2 and J usage is TRBJ2-1, with D unresolved. CDR3 length: 14 residues. V was shortened by 1 base and J by 0 bases, with 4 bases between the two germline ends. Germline CDR1 reads LGHNA; CDR2 reads YNFKEQ. The CDR3 loop is CASSQVYSYNEQFF. In nucleotides, the CDR3 is TGTGCCAGCAGCCAAGTGTACTCCTACAATGAGCAGTTCTTC.

This rearrangement joins TRBV4-3 to TRBJ2-3; D possibly corresponds to TRBD2 (5 bases). The germline CDR1 and CDR2 sequences are LGHNA and YSLEER. The CDR3 has 16 residues. With 0 bases removed from V and 0 bases from J, the gap between germline ends came to 10 bases. CDR3 region: CASSQDHRGSTDTQYF. For the CDR3, the DNA is TGCGCCAGCAGCCAAGATCACCGGGGTAGCACAGATACGCAGTATTTT.

V and J are TRBV12-3 or TRBV12-4 and TRBJ2-4; D may correspond to TRBD1 or TRBD2 (6 bases each). Trimming removed 5 bases at V and 8 bases at J, with 19 bases between. The CDR3 sequence is 15 residues long. The CDR3 here is CASSAVTGGGDIQYF. The CDR3 DNA is TGTGCCAGCAGTGCCGTGACCGGGGGCGGGGACATTCAGTACTTC.

The chain carries TRBV25-1 and TRBJ1-6; 9 bases map to TRBD1. This CDR3 comprises 11 residues. Trimming took 4 bases from V and 14 from J; bases not matched to a gene: 0. Germline CDR1 reads MGHDK; CDR2 reads SYGVNS. CDR3 in DNA: TGTGCCAGCAGTGGGGACAGGGCCCTCCACTTT. Protein product: CASSGDRALHF.

In regard to this clonotype: A read error may account for a junction end that differs from germline. This chain connects TRBV20-1 to TRBJ2-2; D is perhaps TRBD2 (6 bases). CDR3 length equals 14 residues. Germline CDR1 DFQATT, CDR2 SNEGSKA (reference sequence). Here the CDR3 DNA reads TGCAGTGCAAGAGGACTACAGAACACCGGGGAGCTGTTTTTT. This encodes CSARGLQNTGELFF.

This clonotype has just one count. A much larger clone sits a single nucleotide away, making a read error possible. The chain couples TRBV28 to TRBJ2-4; D is perhaps TRBD1 or TRBD2 (6 bases each). The V gene lost 8 bases and the J gene lost 1 base, with 9 bases spanning the gap. The CDR3 contains 13 residues. From germline, CDR1 is MDHEN and CDR2 SYDVKM. Here the CDR3 reads CASQGRAKNIQYF. Here the CDR3 DNA reads TGTGCCAGCCAGGGGAGGGCCAAAAACATTCAGTACTTC.

This clonotype was counted ten times or more. The chain combines TRBV12-3 or TRBV12-4 with TRBJ2-7; D unresolved. This CDR3 region has 14 residues. The V gene lost 2 bases and the J gene lost 1 base, with 9 bases spanning the gap. In DNA form, the CDR3 reads TGTGCCAGCAGTTTATTCCCGGATTCCTACGAGCAGTACTTC. Encoded protein: CASSLFPDSYEQYF.

Remarks on this clonotype: The junction does not match germline at one end; this may be a read error. The J gene is TRBJ2-2, the V gene TRBV4-2, with a possible D match to TRBD2 (5 bases). CDR1 LGHNA and CDR2 YNFKEQ come from the germline V gene. The CDR3 is 17 amino acids. The CDR3: CASCQDMTGRYTGELFF. In nucleotides, the CDR3 is TGTGCCAGCTGCCAAGATATGACGGGAAGATACACCGGGGAGCTGTTTTTT.